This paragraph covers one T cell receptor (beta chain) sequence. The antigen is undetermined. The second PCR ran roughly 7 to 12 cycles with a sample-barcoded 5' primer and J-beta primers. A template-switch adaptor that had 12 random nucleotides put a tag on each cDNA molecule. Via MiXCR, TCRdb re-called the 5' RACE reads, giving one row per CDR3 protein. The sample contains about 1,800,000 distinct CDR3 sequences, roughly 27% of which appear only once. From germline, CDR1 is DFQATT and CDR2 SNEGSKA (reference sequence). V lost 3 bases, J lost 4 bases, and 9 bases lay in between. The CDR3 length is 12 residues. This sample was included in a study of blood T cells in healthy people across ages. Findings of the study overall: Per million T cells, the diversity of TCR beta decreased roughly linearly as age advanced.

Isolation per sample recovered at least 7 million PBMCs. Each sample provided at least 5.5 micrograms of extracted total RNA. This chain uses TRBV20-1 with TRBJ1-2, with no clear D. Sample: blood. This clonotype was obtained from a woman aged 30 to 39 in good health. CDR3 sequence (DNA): TGCAGTGCTAGCTCGGACGCCTATGGCTACACCTTC. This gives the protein CSASSDAYGYTF.